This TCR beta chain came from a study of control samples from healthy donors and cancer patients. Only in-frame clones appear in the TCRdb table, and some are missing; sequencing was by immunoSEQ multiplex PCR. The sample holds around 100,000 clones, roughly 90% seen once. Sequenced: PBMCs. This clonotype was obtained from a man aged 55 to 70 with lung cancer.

For the CDR3, the DNA is TGTGCTAGTGGTTTGGTAGAGACAGGGCGCACTGAAGCTTTCTTT. Its translation: CASGLVETGRTEAFF. V usage is TRBV12-5 and J usage is TRBJ1-1; TRBD1 aligns across 7 bases. Germline V gene sequence: CDR1 LGHNT, CDR2 FRNRAP. V was pared by 0 bases and J by 4 bases, with 5 bases of the junction left unmatched. This CDR3 is built from 15 residues.